Given below is one T cell receptor (beta chain) in context. Libraries were prepared by immunoSEQ multiplex PCR; TCRdb keeps only in-frame clonotypes and omits some of them. Of 55,000 to 70,000 clones detected, 87% appear once; the ten largest clones hold about 1.3%. The V gene end was trimmed by 8 bases and the J gene end by 0 bases; junction bases not matched to a gene: 7. This CDR3 has 15 residues. CDR1 is MNHNY, CDR2 SVGAGI, per germline (reference sequence). Peripheral blood came from all dose cohorts at three timepoints. The record originates from a study of OX40 agonist ivuxolimab in advanced cancers.

The material sequenced was CD4+ or CD8+ T cells sorted from blood, taken in a trial of the OX40 agonist ivuxolimab. V and J are TRBV6-6 and TRBJ2-1; 7 bases map to TRBD2. This receptor was identified in an adult with an advanced solid tumor such as melanoma, head and neck, liver or kidney cancer. The CDR3 bases are TGTGCCAGCGGTAAGGGCGGGAGCTCCTACAATGAGCAGTTCTTC. It codes for CASGKGGSSYNEQFF.